This T cell receptor (beta chain) was profiled in a study of blood T cell repertoires in COVID-19. Study background: COVID-19 samples from acute and convalescent phases originated in the United States, Italy and Spain.

Original methodology: It was from reference gene primer amplification that nucleated cell counts were estimated. Clones were read by immunoSEQ multiplex PCR, and TCRdb kept only the in-frame ones, dropping some. The DNA was the basis for D and trimming; V, J and clone size are from that table. Among about 190,000 clones listed, about 90% were seen once. The sample consisted of peripheral blood. The receptor comes from a man between 50 and 59 years old with acute or convalescent COVID-19.

The CDR3 nucleotides are TGTGCCAGCAGTGAGGGGGGGGCCCCGGGGAACACCATATATTTT. The encoded protein is CASSEGGAPGNTIYF. The chain is built from TRBV2 and TRBJ1-3, with D perhaps TRBD1 (6 bases). Looked up from germline, CDR1 is SNHLY and CDR2 is FYNNEI. V dropped 3 bases and J dropped 7 bases, with 16 bases sitting between them. There are 15 residues in the CDR3.